This T cell receptor (beta chain) was sequenced during a study of blood T cell repertoires in COVID-19. Turning to the study itself: The samples span acute and convalescent COVID-19 from the United States, Italy and Spain. The analysed material was cDNA or gDNA that came from T cells, B-cell-depleted T cells, or PBMCs.

The J segment lost 5 bases and the V segment lost 4 bases, leaving 5 bases of the junction unmatched. The CDR3 totals 16 residues. Germline V gene sequence: CDR1 MNHEY, CDR2 SMNVEV (reference sequence). This clone was counted once. Source study methods: Researchers report that nucleated cell counts were estimated from reference gene primer amplification. Profiling relied on immunoSEQ multiplex PCR, and the TCRdb table lists in-frame clones only, not all of them. V and J calls and clone size are copied from that table; D and trimming were computed from the DNA. Here the sample spans 150,000 to 200,000 clones, 85% to 90% being singletons.

Sequencing was carried out using peripheral blood. This chain joins TRBV27 and TRBJ1-6, with TRBD1 matching 10 bases. This clonotype originated in a woman of 80 years or more in a cohort sampled during active or convalescent COVID-19. The CDR3 bases are TGTGCCAGCAGTTCCTGGGACAGGGGAAATAATTCACCCCTCCACTTT. Translating gives CASSSWDRGNNSPLHF.